Listed here is a single T cell receptor beta chain. Its specificity is unknown. This entry belongs to a study of cytomegalovirus exposure and HLA in healthy donors. Germline CDR1 SGHDT, CDR2 YYEEEE. The CDR3 contains 15 residues. V lost 4 bases, J lost 9 bases, and 6 bases stayed unmatched. The PCR had 60 Vbeta and 13 Jbeta primers. Clones were sequenced by immunoSEQ multiplex PCR, and TCRdb holds only the in-frame ones, with some missing. This repertoire shows approximately 200,000 clones, 70% to 80% found once; its top ten account for roughly 1.4%. Study-wide points: Serostatus for CMV was the only available immune exposure information. TCR beta chains numbering some 150 were designated cytomegalovirus-associated.

This chain links TRBV5-6 with TRBJ2-2; 13 nucleotides agree with TRBD2. This TCR derives from a girl between 5 and 17 years old in good health and CMV-seropositive. Sequenced sample: PBMCs. In nucleotides, the CDR3 is TGTGCCAGCAGCCAACTAGCGGGGGGGCCCTGGGAGCTGTTTTTT. This sequence encodes CASSQLAGGPWELFF.